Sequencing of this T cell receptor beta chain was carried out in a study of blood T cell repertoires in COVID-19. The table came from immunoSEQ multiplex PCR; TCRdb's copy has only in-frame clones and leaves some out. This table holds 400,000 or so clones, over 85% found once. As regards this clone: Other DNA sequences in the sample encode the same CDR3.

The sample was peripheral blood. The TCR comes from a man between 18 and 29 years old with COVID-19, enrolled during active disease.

The CDR3 region is CASSLTSGRGNEQFF. CDR3 in DNA: TGCGCCAGCAGCTTAACTAGCGGGAGAGGAAATGAGCAGTTCTTC. The chain carries TRBV5-1 and TRBJ2-1; 11 bases agree with TRBD2. This CDR3 has 15 residues. The germline V gene has CDR1 SGHRS and CDR2 YFSETQ. Trimming took 2 bases from V and 7 from J; bases not matched to a gene: 5.